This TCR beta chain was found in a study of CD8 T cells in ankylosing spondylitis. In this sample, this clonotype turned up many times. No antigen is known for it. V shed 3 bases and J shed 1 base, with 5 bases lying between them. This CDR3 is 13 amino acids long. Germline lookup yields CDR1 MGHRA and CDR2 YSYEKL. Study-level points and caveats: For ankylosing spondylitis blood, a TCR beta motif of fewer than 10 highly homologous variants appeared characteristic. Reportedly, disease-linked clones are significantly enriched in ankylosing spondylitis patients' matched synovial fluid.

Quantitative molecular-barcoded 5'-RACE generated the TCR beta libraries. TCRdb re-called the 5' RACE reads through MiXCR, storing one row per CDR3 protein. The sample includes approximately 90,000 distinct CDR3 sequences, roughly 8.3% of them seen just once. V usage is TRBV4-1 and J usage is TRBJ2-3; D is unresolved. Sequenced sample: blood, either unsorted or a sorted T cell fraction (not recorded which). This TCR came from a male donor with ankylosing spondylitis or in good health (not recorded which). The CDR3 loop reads CASSHYRTDTQYF. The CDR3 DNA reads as TGCGCCAGCAGCCATTATCGCACAGATACGCAGTATTTT.